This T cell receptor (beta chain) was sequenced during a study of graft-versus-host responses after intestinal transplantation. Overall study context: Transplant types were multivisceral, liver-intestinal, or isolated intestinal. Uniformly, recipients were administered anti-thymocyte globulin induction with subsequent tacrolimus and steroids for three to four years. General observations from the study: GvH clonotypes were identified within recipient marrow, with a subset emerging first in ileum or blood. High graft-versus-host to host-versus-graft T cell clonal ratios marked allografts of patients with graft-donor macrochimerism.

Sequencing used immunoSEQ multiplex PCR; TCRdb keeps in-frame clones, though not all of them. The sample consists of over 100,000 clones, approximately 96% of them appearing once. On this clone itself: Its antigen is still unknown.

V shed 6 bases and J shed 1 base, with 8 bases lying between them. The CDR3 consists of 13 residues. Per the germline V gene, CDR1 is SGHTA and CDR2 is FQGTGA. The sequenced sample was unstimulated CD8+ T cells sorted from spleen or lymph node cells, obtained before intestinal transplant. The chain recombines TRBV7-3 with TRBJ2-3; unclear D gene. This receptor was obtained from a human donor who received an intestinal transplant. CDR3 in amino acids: CASREKGTDTQYF. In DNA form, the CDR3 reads TGTGCCAGCAGGGAGAAGGGCACAGATACGCAGTATTTT.